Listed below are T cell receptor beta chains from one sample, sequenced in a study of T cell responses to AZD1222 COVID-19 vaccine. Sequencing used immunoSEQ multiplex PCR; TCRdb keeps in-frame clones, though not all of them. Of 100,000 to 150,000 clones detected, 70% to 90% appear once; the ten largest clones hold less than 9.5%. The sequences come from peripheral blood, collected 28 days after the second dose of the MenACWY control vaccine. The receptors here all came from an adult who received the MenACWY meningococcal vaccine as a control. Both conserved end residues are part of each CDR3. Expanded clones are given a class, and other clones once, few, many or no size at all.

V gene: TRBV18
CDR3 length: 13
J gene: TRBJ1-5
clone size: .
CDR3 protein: CASSPTGDQPQHF

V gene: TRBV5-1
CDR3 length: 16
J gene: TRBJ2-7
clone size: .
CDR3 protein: CASSLDRDRGLYEQYF

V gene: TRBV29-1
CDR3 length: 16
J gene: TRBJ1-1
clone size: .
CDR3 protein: CSVEGGARDMNTEAFF

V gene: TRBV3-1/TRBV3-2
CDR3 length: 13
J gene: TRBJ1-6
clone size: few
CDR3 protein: CASSPGRDSPLHF

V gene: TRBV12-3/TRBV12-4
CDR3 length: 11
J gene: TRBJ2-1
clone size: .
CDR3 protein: CASRTSAQQFF

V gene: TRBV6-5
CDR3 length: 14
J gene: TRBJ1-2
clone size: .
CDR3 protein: CASSYSGSSMRYTF

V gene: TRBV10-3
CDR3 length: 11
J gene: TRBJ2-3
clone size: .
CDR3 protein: CAISGGDTQYF

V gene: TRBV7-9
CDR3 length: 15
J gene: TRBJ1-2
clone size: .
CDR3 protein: CASSSRDTSLGGYTF

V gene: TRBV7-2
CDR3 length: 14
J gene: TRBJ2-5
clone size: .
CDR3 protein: CASSLTGATETQYF

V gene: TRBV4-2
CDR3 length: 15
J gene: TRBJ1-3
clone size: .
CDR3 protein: CASSQDGAGGNTIYF

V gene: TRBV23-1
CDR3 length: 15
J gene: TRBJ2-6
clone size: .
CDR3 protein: CASSRGVSGANVLTF